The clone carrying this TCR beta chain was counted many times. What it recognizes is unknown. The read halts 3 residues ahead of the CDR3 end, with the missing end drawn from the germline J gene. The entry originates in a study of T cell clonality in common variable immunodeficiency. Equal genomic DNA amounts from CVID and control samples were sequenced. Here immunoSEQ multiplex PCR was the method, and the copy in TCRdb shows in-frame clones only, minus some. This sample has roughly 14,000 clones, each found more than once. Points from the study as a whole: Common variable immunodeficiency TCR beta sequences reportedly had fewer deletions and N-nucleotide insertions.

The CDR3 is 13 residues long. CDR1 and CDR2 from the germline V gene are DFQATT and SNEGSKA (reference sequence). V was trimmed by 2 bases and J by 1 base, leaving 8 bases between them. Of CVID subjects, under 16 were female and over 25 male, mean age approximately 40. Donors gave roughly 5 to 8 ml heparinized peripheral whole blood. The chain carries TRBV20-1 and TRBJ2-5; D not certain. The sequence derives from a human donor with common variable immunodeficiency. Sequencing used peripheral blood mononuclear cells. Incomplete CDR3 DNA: TGCAGTGCTAGAAGACAAGCCCAAGAGACC. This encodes CSARRQAQET. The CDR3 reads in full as CSARRQAQETQYF.